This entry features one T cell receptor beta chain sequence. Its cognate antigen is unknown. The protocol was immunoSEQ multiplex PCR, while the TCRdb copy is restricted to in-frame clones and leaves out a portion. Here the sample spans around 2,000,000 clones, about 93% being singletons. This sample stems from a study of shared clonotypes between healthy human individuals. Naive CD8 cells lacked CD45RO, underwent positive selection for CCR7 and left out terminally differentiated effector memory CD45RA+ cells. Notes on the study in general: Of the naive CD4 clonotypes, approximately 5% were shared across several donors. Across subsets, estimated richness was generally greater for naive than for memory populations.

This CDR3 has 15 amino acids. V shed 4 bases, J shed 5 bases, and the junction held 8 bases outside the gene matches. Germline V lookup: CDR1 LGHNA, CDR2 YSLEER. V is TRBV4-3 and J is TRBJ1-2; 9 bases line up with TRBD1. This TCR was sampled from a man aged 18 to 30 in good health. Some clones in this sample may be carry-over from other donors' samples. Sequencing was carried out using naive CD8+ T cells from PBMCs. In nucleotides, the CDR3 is TGCGCCAGCAGCCCTGGACAGGGGATATGGTATGGCTACACCTTC. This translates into CASSPGQGIWYGYTF.